What follows are 19 T cell receptor beta chains derived from one specimen sequenced in a study of cytomegalovirus exposure and HLA in healthy donors. TCRdb's table, derived via immunoSEQ multiplex PCR, lists solely in-frame clones and lacks some. Among roughly 190,000 clones listed, about 82% were seen once. The sample taken for sequencing was PBMCs. All receptors derive from a young woman in good health and CMV-seronegative.

For the CDR3, the DNA is TGTGCCAGCAAAGTGGGCAGCGGGAGGGCCGGGGAGCAGTACTTC. Protein product: CASKVGSGRAGEQYF. V gene TRBV2 combines with J gene TRBJ2-7, with 10 bases matching TRBD2. CDR1 is SNHLY and CDR2 is FYNNEI in the germline V gene. CDR3 length: 15 amino acids. Trimming at V came to 7 bases and at J to 7 bases, leaving 13 bases not matched to a gene.

The chain carries TRBV4-1 and TRBJ2-7, with TRBD1 matching over 9 bases. The CDR3 runs 18 residues. The germline V gene encodes CDR1 MGHRA and CDR2 YSYEKL. Trimming cost V 1 base and J 2 bases; bases outside gene matches: 12. DNA for the CDR3: TGCGCCAGCAGCCAAGTTTACCCTACGGGACAGGGAACCTACGAGCAGTACTTC. Amino acids: CASSQVYPTGQGTYEQYF.

This clone is a singleton in its sample. The V gene is TRBV2, the J gene TRBJ1-1; D perhaps matches TRBD1 (6 bases). Germline CDR1 reads SNHLY; CDR2 reads FYNNEI. V shed 6 bases and J shed 3 bases, with 11 bases lying between them. The CDR3 loop spans 13 amino acids. CDR3 sequence: CASRSRGDTEAFF. The CDR3 bases are TGTGCCAGCAGGAGCAGGGGAGACACTGAAGCTTTCTTT.

The chain carries TRBV4-1 and TRBJ2-1, with 11 bases aligning to TRBD2. This CDR3 is 16 amino acids long. V gave up 0 bases and J gave up 4 bases; unmatched junction bases: 2. CDR1 is MGHRA and CDR2 is YSYEKL in the germline V gene. The CDR3 DNA reads as TGCGCCAGCAGCCAAGAAGGGACTAGCGGATACAATGAGCAGTTCTTC. This codes for CASSQEGTSGYNEQFF.

This clone has a single count. The chain has TRBV18 and TRBJ1-1; 7 nucleotides match TRBD1. In germline, CDR1 is KGHSH, CDR2 LQKENI. The CDR3 totals 15 residues. With 0 bases clipped from V and 4 bases from J, the junction kept 5 bases outside the gene matches. DNA for the CDR3: TGTGCCAGCTCACCACCTAGGGGGCTAGGCACTGAAGCTTTCTTT. Translating it yields CASSPPRGLGTEAFF.

V is TRBV12-5 and J is TRBJ2-7; 7 bases align to TRBD2. The CDR3 length is 14 residues. V was pared by 6 bases and J by 4 bases, with 9 bases of the junction left unmatched. The germline CDR1 and CDR2 sequences are LGHNT and FRNRAP. The CDR3 here is CASGPSGGAYEQYF. The CDR3 bases are TGTGCTAGTGGCCCCTCGGGAGGAGCTTACGAGCAGTACTTC.

The chain is built from TRBV6-5 and TRBJ1-2; tentatively, D is TRBD1 (5 bases). The germline V gene encodes CDR1 MNHEY and CDR2 SVGAGI. The CDR3 spans 15 residues. Trimming took 6 bases from V and 3 from J, leaving 17 bases between them. Here the CDR3 reads CASSSLTVNYYGYTF. CDR3 nucleotides: TGTGCCAGCAGCTCTTTGACAGTTAACTACTATGGCTACACCTTC.

V gene TRBV19 combines with J gene TRBJ1-2; unclear D gene. Looked up from germline, CDR1 is LNHDA and CDR2 is SQIVND (reference sequence). V lost 5 bases, J lost 6 bases, and 7 bases lay in between. This CDR3 is 11 amino acids long. The DNA for the CDR3 is TGTGCCAGTAGTGTGGGCGATGGCTACACCTTC. This encodes CASSVGDGYTF.

The chain carries TRBV23-1 and TRBJ1-5; possibly TRBD1 for D (6 bases). TRBV23-1 carries the ORF label, with uncertain function. CDR3 length: 13 residues. Between the trimmed V and J ends, which lost 7 bases and 8 bases, there was a span of 15 bases. The CDR3 loop is CASKLDSFEPQHF. CDR3 bases: TGCGCCAGCAAACTGGACAGTTTTGAGCCCCAGCATTTT.

The chain carries TRBV13 and TRBJ1-2; 8 bases fit TRBD1. The CDR3 extends over 15 amino acids. J lost 4 bases, V lost 0 bases, and 4 bases had no gene match. Germline loops: CDR1 PRHDT, CDR2 FYEKMQ (reference sequence). CDR3 region: CASSLGGTGVYGYTF. CDR3 DNA: TGTGCCAGCAGCTTAGGGGGGACAGGAGTCTATGGCTACACCTTC.

The chain has TRBV9 and TRBJ2-1, with TRBD1 matching 7 bases. The CDR3 covers 15 residues. Germline CDR1 reads SGDLS; CDR2 reads YYNGEE. Trimming cost V 4 bases and J 5 bases; bases outside gene matches: 9. Here the CDR3 reads CASSLTGAVHNEQFF. For the CDR3, the DNA is TGTGCCAGCAGCCTAACAGGGGCAGTCCACAATGAGCAGTTCTTC. Together with reference TRBV9 and TRBJ2-1, the CDR3 gives the full variable domain: DSGVTQTPKHLITATGQRVTLRCSPRSGDLSVYWYQQSLDQGLQFLIQYYNGEERAKGNILERFSAQQFPDLHSELNLSSLELGDSALYFCASSLTGAVHNEQFFGPGTRLTVL.

The V call is TRBV6-5, the J call TRBJ1-5, with 7 bases lining up with TRBD1. This CDR3 is built from 13 residues. CDR1 and CDR2 (germline): MNHEY, SVGAGI. With 4 bases clipped from V and 5 bases from J, the junction kept 2 bases outside the gene matches. The CDR3 region has the DNA TGTGCCAGCAGTTGGGACAGAGATCAGCCCCAGCATTTT. This translates into CASSWDRDQPQHF.

The chain uses TRBV5-1 and TRBJ1-1; the D gene is possibly TRBD1 (5 bases). This CDR3 is 15 amino acids long. The germline V gene has CDR1 SGHRS and CDR2 YFSETQ. V was shortened by 0 bases and J by 2 bases, with 11 bases between the two germline ends. CDR3 sequence (DNA): TGCGCCAGCAGCTTGGCGTTCAGGGCAAACACTGAAGCTTTCTTT. Its translation is CASSLAFRANTEAFF.

This clone was recorded only once. This chain connects TRBV6-1 to TRBJ2-1; maybe TRBD2 (5 bases). V was trimmed by 8 bases and J by 4 bases, leaving 18 bases between them. The CDR3 has 15 residues. Germline V gives CDR1 MNHNS, CDR2 SASEGT. In nucleotides, the CDR3 is TGTGCCAGCCAACCGGAGGCGGGCCGGTACAATGAGCAGTTCTTC. The encoded protein is CASQPEAGRYNEQFF.

The chain combines TRBV7-2 with TRBJ1-1; no firm D call. Per germline, CDR1 SGHTA and CDR2 FQGNSA. The CDR3 spans 15 residues. The V and J ends lost 2 bases and 6 bases respectively, with 16 bases between them. CDR3 sequence (DNA): TGTGCCAGCAGCTTAATAGGCGGAGTCAGCTCTGAAGCTTTCTTT. This encodes CASSLIGGVSSEAFF.

V gene TRBV30 combines with J gene TRBJ2-3; no firm D call. This CDR3 comprises 13 residues. Trimming took off 2 bases at V and 4 bases at J, with 10 bases between the two ends. Germline lookup yields CDR1 GTSNPN and CDR2 SVGIG (reference sequence). The CDR3 loop reads CAWSSITPDTQYF. The CDR3, as DNA: TGTGCCTGGAGTTCGATCACTCCAGATACGCAGTATTTT. The variable domain in full, completed from reference TRBV30 and TRBJ2-3, reads SQTIHQWPATLVQPVGSPLSLECTVEGTSNPNLYWYRQAAGRGLQLLFYSVGIGQISSEVPQNLSASRPQDRQFILSSKKLLLSDSGFYLCAWSSITPDTQYFGPGTRLTVL.

The CDR3 nucleotides are TGTGCCAGCAGCCGGCCGGGACAGGGAGGCTATGGCTACACCTTC. It is translated as CASSRPGQGGYGYTF. This chain uses TRBV5-6 with TRBJ1-2; 9 bases are shared with TRBD1. The CDR3 totals 15 residues. V was clipped by 4 bases and J by 4 bases; unmatched bases: 8. The V gene's germline CDR1 is SGHDT and CDR2 YYEEEE.

The CDR3 here is CASSPGTTSLPDTQYF. For the CDR3, the DNA is TGTGCCAGCAGCCCTGGGACTACCTCCCTTCCAGATACGCAGTATTTT. The gene calls are TRBV7-9 and TRBJ2-3, with TRBD2 identical over 7 bases. The germline V gene has CDR1 SEHNR and CDR2 FQNEAQ (reference sequence). V shed 5 bases and J 4 bases; nucleotides not matched to a gene: 12. The CDR3 length is 16 residues.

The chain carries TRBV4-2 and TRBJ2-1; 8 nucleotides agree with TRBD1. This CDR3 is 17 amino acids long. CDR1 is LGHNA, CDR2 YNFKEQ, per germline. V shed 1 base and J 9 bases; nucleotides not matched to a gene: 14. CDR3 coding DNA: TGTGCCAGCAGCCAAGTAGGACAGGGCGGTGGGAACGGTGAGCAGTTCTTC. This translates into CASSQVGQGGGNGEQFF.